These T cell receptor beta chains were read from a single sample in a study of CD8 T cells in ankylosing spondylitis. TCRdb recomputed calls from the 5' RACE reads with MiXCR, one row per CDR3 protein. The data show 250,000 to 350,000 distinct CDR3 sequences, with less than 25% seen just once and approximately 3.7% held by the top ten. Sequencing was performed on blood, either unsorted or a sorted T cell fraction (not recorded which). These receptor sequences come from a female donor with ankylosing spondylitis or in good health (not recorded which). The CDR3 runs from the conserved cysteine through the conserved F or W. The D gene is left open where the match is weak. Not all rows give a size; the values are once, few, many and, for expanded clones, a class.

cdr3_aa: CASSPPGKEQFF
cdr3_nt: TGTGCCAGCAGTCCCCCGGGGAAGGAGCAGTTCTTC
j_call: TRBJ2-1
v_call: TRBV12-3/TRBV12-4
clone_size: few
cdr3_length: 12
d_call: .

cdr3_aa: CASSLGASGEQFF
cdr3_nt: TGTGCCAGCAGTTTAGGGGCTAGCGGTGAGCAGTTCTTC
j_call: TRBJ2-1
v_call: TRBV12-3/TRBV12-4
clone_size: .
cdr3_length: 13
d_call: TRBD2

cdr3_aa: CASSRDSGAFF
cdr3_nt: TGTGCCAGCAGTCGGGACAGTGGAGCTTTCTTT
j_call: TRBJ1-1
v_call: TRBV6-2/TRBV6-3
clone_size: once
cdr3_length: 11
d_call: TRBD1

cdr3_aa: CASSYRTEFTGELFF
cdr3_nt: TGTGCCAGCAGTTACAGGACAGAGTTCACCGGGGAGCTGTTTTTT
j_call: TRBJ2-2
v_call: TRBV6-5
clone_size: .
cdr3_length: 15
d_call: .

cdr3_aa: CASSSQSGRNIQYF
cdr3_nt: TGTGCCAGCAGTTCACAGTCCGGGAGAAACATTCAGTACTTC
j_call: TRBJ2-4
v_call: TRBV6-5
clone_size: .
cdr3_length: 14
d_call: .

cdr3_aa: CASSAGQLGTEAFF
cdr3_nt: TGCGCCAGCAGCGCGGGACAGTTGGGCACTGAAGCTTTCTTT
j_call: TRBJ1-1
v_call: TRBV5-1
clone_size: .
cdr3_length: 14
d_call: TRBD1

cdr3_aa: CATSRRSGLYNEQFF
cdr3_nt: TGTGCCACCAGTAGGCGAAGCGGGCTATACAATGAGCAGTTCTTC
j_call: TRBJ2-1
v_call: TRBV24-1
clone_size: .
cdr3_length: 15
d_call: .

cdr3_aa: CSAREGLGVREQYF
cdr3_nt: TGCAGTGCTAGAGAGGGACTAGGGGTACGCGAGCAGTACTTC
j_call: TRBJ2-7
v_call: TRBV20-1
clone_size: .
cdr3_length: 14
d_call: TRBD2

cdr3_aa: CSASGSNTEAFF
cdr3_nt: TGCAGTGCTAGCGGCAGTAACACTGAAGCTTTCTTT
j_call: TRBJ1-1
v_call: TRBV20-1
clone_size: many
cdr3_length: 12
d_call: .

cdr3_aa: CASGSHGTVPNTEAFF
cdr3_nt: TGTGCCAGCGGATCTCACGGGACAGTGCCAAACACTGAAGCTTTCTTT
j_call: TRBJ1-1
v_call: TRBV27
clone_size: few
cdr3_length: 16
d_call: TRBD1

cdr3_aa: CATSKNRALGRNTEAFF
cdr3_nt: TGTGCCACCAGCAAAAACAGGGCGCTGGGTAGGAACACTGAAGCTTTCTTT
j_call: TRBJ1-1
v_call: TRBV15
clone_size: many
cdr3_length: 17
d_call: .

cdr3_aa: CSARAPRGVYNEQFF
cdr3_nt: TGCAGTGCTAGAGCTCCCCGGGGGGTCTACAATGAGCAGTTCTTC
j_call: TRBJ2-1
v_call: TRBV20-1
clone_size: .
cdr3_length: 15
d_call: TRBD2

cdr3_aa: CSAREGAGGRADTQYF
cdr3_nt: TGCAGTGCTAGAGAAGGAGCGGGAGGTCGCGCAGATACGCAGTATTTT
j_call: TRBJ2-3
v_call: TRBV20-1
clone_size: .
cdr3_length: 16
d_call: TRBD2